Sequencing of this TCR beta chain was carried out in a study of T cells in Graves' hyperthyroidism and ophthalmopathy. Study overall: Peripheral blood specimens were obtained at initial diagnosis, prior to any treatment.

Uncontrolled infection, other autoimmune disease, pregnancy or lactation led to exclusion. From RNA transcripts, TCR beta CDR3 regions were amplified. HTBI primers were the set used in a first-round RT-PCR of the TCR CDR3. MiXCR was run by TCRdb on the multiplex PCR reads, yielding one entry per CDR3 protein. Here the sample spans about 360,000 distinct CDR3 sequences, 19% being singletons. The sample holds a few counts of this clonotype. The antigen is unknown. The study, taken as a whole, reports: Ophthalmopathy was model-predicted a median roughly 6.2 months pre-onset. Blood also showed most of the thyroid clonotypes that were expanded above 0.001.

Input material: blood. The clonotype comes from a woman between 18 and 29 years old with Graves' hyperthyroidism.

The CDR3 sequence: CASSPDLDTDGYTF. The CDR3, as DNA: TGTGCCAGCTCACCCGATCTTGACACAGATGGCTACACCTTC. V and J are TRBV18 and TRBJ1-2; D remains unclear. There are 14 residues in the CDR3. The V end was cut by 3 bases, the J end by 6 bases, with 14 bases between. Germline loops: CDR1 KGHSH, CDR2 LQKENI.